This T cell receptor beta chain was captured in a study of neurological immune-mediated disorders. The study's findings and limits: Phylogenetic grouping put 18 of 34 multiple sclerosis patients' repertoires into one related-CDR3 cluster, a possible signature.

The cDNA came from 5'RACE with 10-nucleotide random UMIs. From 15-18 subjects, each sequencing run yielded over 160 million TCR-beta sequences. One entry per CDR3 protein results from TCRdb running MiXCR on the 5' RACE reads. This sample carries 55,000 to 70,000 distinct CDR3 sequences, 3.2% of them seen once, and the ten largest clones take 5.2%. Preparation of the unsorted libraries drew on 2 million PBMCs stored at -80 C. The CDR3 covers 20 residues. Germline V gene data show CDR1 as SGHRS and CDR2 as YFSETQ. The V gene lost 3 bases and the J gene lost 0 bases, with 25 bases spanning the gap. This clonotype occurred many times. Its antigen is not known.

The sample comprised PBMCs. V usage is TRBV5-1 and J usage is TRBJ2-4; the D is unclear. This receptor was identified in a woman between 45 and 65 years old with multiple sclerosis. Here the CDR3 DNA reads TGCGCCAGCAGCTCCAGACCGACAACATCGCCGAGTATAGCCAAAAACATTCAGTACTTC. This codes for CASSSRPTTSPSIAKNIQYF.